A few counts support the clone carrying this T cell receptor (beta chain). This sample was taken from a study of patients and donors after allogeneic stem cell transplantation. Germline lookup yields CDR1 SGHRS and CDR2 YFSETQ. Trimming removed 2 bases from V and 4 bases from J, with 21 bases in between. The CDR3 consists of 18 residues. Each CDR3 protein gets one entry after TCRdb re-called the RT-PCR reads with MiXCR. The sample shows about 16,000 distinct CDR3 sequences, 25% to 30% of them seen only once. This clonotype was sampled from a human donor who was either an allogeneic HSCT recipient or a stem cell or donor lymphocyte infusion donor (not recorded which). It is not recorded whose cells these are; they may come from a transplant donor. Source material: blood, either unsorted or a sorted T cell fraction (not recorded which). The genes are TRBV5-1 and TRBJ1-4; D gene uncertain. The CDR3 coding sequence is TGCGCCAGCAGCTTCCGGCCGCGTCCACAGAGATTTAATGAAAAACTGTTTTTT. This codes for CASSFRPRPQRFNEKLFF.